The T cell receptor beta chain under discussion was sequenced for a study of cytomegalovirus exposure and HLA in healthy donors. Overall study: There were several hundred genotyped donors. Of these, about 86% fell in the genetic ancestry cluster associated with self-reported Caucasian donors. General study points: Investigators reported 150 to 200 TCR beta chains as tied to cytomegalovirus. Most sequenced TCRs were rare (though some public TCRs occurred in many donors). A later analysis linked a missense variant in DCLRE1C to the trimming of TCR beta V and J genes.

As to this clone: Its antigen remains unknown.

PCR amplification relied on 60 Vbeta primers (plus 13 Jbeta primers). TCRdb keeps only in-frame clones here, not all; method: immunoSEQ multiplex PCR. The top ten hold about 0.47% of the sample, which has 200,000 to 250,000 clones, 78% seen once. Germline CDR1 and CDR2: MGHRA and YSYEKL. V lost 3 bases and J lost 3, with 14 bases in between. The CDR3 totals 15 residues. The chain couples TRBV4-1 to TRBJ1-2, with D tentatively TRBD1 (5 bases). This TCR came from a boy between 10 and 17 years old in good health and CMV-seronegative. The sample was PBMCs. CDR3 region: CASSQRDGAHYGYTF. CDR3 nucleotide sequence: TGCGCCAGCAGCCAGCGGGACGGAGCGCACTATGGCTACACCTTC.